These 6 T cell receptor beta chains came from one sample sequenced in a study of shared clonotypes between healthy human individuals. TCRdb's table, derived via immunoSEQ multiplex PCR, lists solely in-frame clones and lacks some. The sample lists 450,000 to 500,000 clones, approximately 80% seen once, with approximately 13% in the top ten. Sequenced sample: PBMCs. All receptors derive from a woman in her forties in good health. Some clones in this sample may be carry-over from other donors' samples.

The rearrangement links TRBV2 to TRBJ2-1; 11 bases are a match to TRBD2. This CDR3 is 15 amino acids long. Germline CDR1 is SNHLY and CDR2 is FYNNEI. V lost 7 bases and J lost 5; bases outside the gene matches: 7. CDR3 region: CASKVGTSGNNEQFF. Here the CDR3 DNA reads TGTGCCAGCAAGGTCGGGACTAGCGGAAACAATGAGCAGTTCTTC.

This CDR3 is CASRSASTDTQYF. As DNA, the CDR3 is TGTGCCAGCCGCAGCGCTAGCACAGATACGCAGTATTTT. The chain combines TRBV2 with TRBJ2-3, with D hard to call. The CDR3 is 13 amino acids. Germline assignment: CDR1 SNHLY and CDR2 FYNNEI. V lost 8 bases and J 0 bases, leaving 9 bases between the germline ends.

The chain is built from TRBV7-3 and TRBJ2-7, with TRBD1 matching 8 bases. This CDR3 comprises 15 residues. V shed 2 bases, J shed 3 bases, and the junction held 6 bases outside the gene matches. Germline loops: CDR1 SGHTA, CDR2 FQGTGA. The CDR3 nucleotides are TGTGCCAGCAGCTTAGGCCAGGGGGCCGACTACGAGCAGTACTTC. Translated, it gives CASSLGQGADYEQYF.

The V call is TRBV11-3, the J call TRBJ2-7; the D is unclear. V gave up 2 bases and J gave up 0 bases, with 8 bases separating them. CDR1 is SGHNT, CDR2 YENEEA, per germline. This CDR3 is 14 amino acids long. The CDR3 protein is CASSLSTASYEQYF. The CDR3 coding sequence is TGTGCCAGCAGCTTATCGACGGCCTCCTACGAGCAGTACTTC.

The V gene is TRBV7-2, the J gene TRBJ2-5; D gene uncertain. Germline V gives CDR1 SGHTA, CDR2 FQGNSA. Trimming stripped 5 bases from V and 1 base from J, with 8 bases between. The CDR3 has 13 residues. The CDR3 coding sequence is TGTGCCAGCAGCCGCGAAACCCAAGAGACCCAGTACTTC. This sequence encodes CASSRETQETQYF. The full variable domain, its missing parts supplied by reference TRBV7-2 and TRBJ2-5, is GAGVSQSPSNKVTEKGKDVELRCDPISGHTALYWYRQSLGQGLEFLIYFQGNSAPDKSGLPSDRFSAERTGGSVSTLTIQRTQQEDSAVYLCASSRETQETQYFGPGTRLLVL.

In its sample, this clone was seen once. Other DNA sequences in this sample translate to the same CDR3. The rearrangement uses TRBV30 and TRBJ1-2; no clear D gene. This CDR3 is built from 13 residues. V was trimmed by 6 bases and J by 5 bases, leaving 16 bases between them. Germline V gene lookup returns CDR1 GTSNPN and CDR2 SVGIG (reference sequence). The CDR3: CACPGSGGYGYTF. The DNA of the CDR3 is TGTGCCTGCCCGGGGTCGGGTGGGTATGGCTACACCTTC.